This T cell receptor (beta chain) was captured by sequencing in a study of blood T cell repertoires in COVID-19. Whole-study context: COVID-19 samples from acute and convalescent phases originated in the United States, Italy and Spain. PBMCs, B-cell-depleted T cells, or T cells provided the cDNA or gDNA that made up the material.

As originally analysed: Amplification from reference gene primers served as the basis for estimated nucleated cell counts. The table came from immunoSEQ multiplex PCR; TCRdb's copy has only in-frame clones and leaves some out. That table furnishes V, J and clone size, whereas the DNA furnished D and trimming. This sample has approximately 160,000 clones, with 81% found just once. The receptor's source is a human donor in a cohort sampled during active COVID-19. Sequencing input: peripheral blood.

CDR3 in amino acids: CASSKESLAGFEQYF. In DNA, the CDR3 is TGTGCCAGCAGTAAGGAGTCTCTAGCGGGATTTGAGCAGTACTTC. This sequence joins TRBV7-2 and TRBJ2-7; 9 bases match TRBD2. CDR1 SGHTA and CDR2 FQGNSA come from the germline V gene. This CDR3 is 15 amino acids long. With V trimmed by 6 bases and J by 7 bases, 13 bases remained unmatched.